This T cell receptor (beta chain) is drawn from a study of graft-versus-host responses after intestinal transplantation. Study overall: Every recipient had anti-thymocyte globulin induction and two to three years of tacrolimus plus steroids.

As to this clone: Its antigen is not known.

Study-level results: There were GvH clones found in recipient marrow, and some of them appeared first in ileum or blood.

Trimming took 5 bases from V and 1 from J; bases not matched to a gene: 6. The CDR3 sequence is 15 residues long. Germline-derived CDR1 and CDR2 are SGHTA and FQGNSA. The protocol was immunoSEQ multiplex PCR, while the TCRdb copy is restricted to in-frame clones and leaves out a portion. The sample contains about 97,000 clones, around 90% of which appear only once. The TCR comes from a human patient who received an intestinal transplant, so some T cells may come from the graft donor. The chain combines TRBV7-2 with TRBJ2-7; 9 nucleotides agree with TRBD1. The material sequenced was PBMCs, taken approximately 420 days after intestinal transplant. The CDR3 nucleotides read TGTGCCAGCAGCCAAATGGGACAGGGATCCTACGAGCAGTACTTC. It specifies CASSQMGQGSYEQYF.